This T cell receptor (beta chain) was documented in a study of blood T cells in healthy people across ages. With 6 bases removed from V and 5 bases from J, the gap between germline ends came to 23 bases. CDR1 and CDR2 (germline): MNHNS, SASEGT. This CDR3 is built from 16 residues. Peripheral blood samples of about 10 milliliters were drawn from each donor. The authors ran a second PCR of 7 to 11 cycles using a sample-barcoded 5' primer and a J-beta primer mix. TCRdb re-analysed the 5' RACE reads in MiXCR, keeping a single row per CDR3 protein. Here the sample spans more than 800,000 distinct CDR3 sequences, about 30% being singletons.

The rearrangement joins TRBV6-1 to TRBJ2-7; D is possibly TRBD1 (6 bases). The specimen was blood. The sequence came from a woman older than 75 in good health. CDR3: CASRRQDPSYYDEQYF. In DNA, the CDR3 is TGTGCCAGCAGAAGACAGGATCCATCTTACTACGACGAGCAGTACTTC.